These 3 T cell receptor beta chains came from one sample sequenced in a study of beta chain features in type 1 diabetes. The investigators reverse transcribed all of the isolated RNA, so they sequenced expressed TCRB transcripts. The repertoire was sequenced with immunoSEQ multiplex PCR; TCRdb's copy has only in-frame clones and lacks some. Of 130,000 to 150,000 clones listed, 6.9% are singletons. Sequenced: central memory CD4+ T cells from blood. These receptors came from a woman aged 30 to 39 in good health.

This chain joins TRBV27 and TRBJ1-5, with a weak D call TRBD1 (5 bases). The V and J ends lost 3 bases and 3 bases respectively, with 12 bases between them. Germline V gives CDR1 MNHEY, CDR2 SMNVEV (reference sequence). This CDR3 contains 15 residues. The CDR3 nucleotides read TGTGCCAGCAGTTTGGGAGGGGCCTTCAATCAGCCCCAGCATTTT. Residues: CASSLGGAFNQPQHF.

This clone was counted a few times. This chain joins TRBV5-1 and TRBJ1-1; 9 bases align to TRBD1. CDR3 size: 15 residues. Germline V gene sequence: CDR1 SGHRS, CDR2 YFSETQ. J was trimmed by 5 bases and V by 4 bases; bases with no gene match: 9. The CDR3 DNA reads as TGCGCCAGCAGCCCTCAAGGACAGGGGAGAACTGAAGCTTTCTTT. Translated, it gives CASSPQGQGRTEAFF. Based on the CDR3 plus reference TRBV5-1 and TRBJ1-1, the full variable domain is KAGVTQTPRYLIKTRGQQVTLSCSPISGHRSVSWYQQTPGQGLQFLFEYFSETQRNKGNFPGRFSGRQFSNSRSEMNVSTLELGDSALYLCASSPQGQGRTEAFFGQGTRLTVV.

This clone was picked up a small number of times. The chain combines TRBV7-2 with TRBJ2-7; perhaps TRBD1 as D (6 bases). Germline-derived CDR1 and CDR2 are SGHTA and FQGNSA. Between the trimmed V and J ends, which lost 3 bases and 0 bases, there was a span of 15 bases. The CDR3 is 16 residues long. For the CDR3, the DNA is TGTGCCAGCAGCTTGTCAGGAGCAGGGGTCTCCTACGAGCAGTACTTC. Amino acid sequence: CASSLSGAGVSYEQYF.